What follows is one T cell receptor beta chain and its context. Its antigen is currently unknown. This sample is drawn from a study of blood T cells in healthy people across ages. Study results and caveats: Diversity was higher, and naive CD4+ cells more numerous, in long-lived donors than in aged donors.

Primers used in a second PCR of about 6 to 11 cycles were a sample-barcoded 5' primer and a J-beta primer mix. TCRdb passed the 5' RACE reads through MiXCR, listing each CDR3 protein once. The table includes fewer than 2,000,000 distinct CDR3 sequences, roughly 30% detected once. There are 17 residues in the CDR3. The germline gives CDR1 MNHNS, CDR2 SASEGT. The V gene end was trimmed by 6 bases and the J gene end by 7 bases; junction bases not matched to a gene: 14. V usage is TRBV6-1 and J usage is TRBJ2-1; 11 bases fit TRBD2. Sequences were obtained from blood. This receptor was identified in a woman in her 30s in good health. CDR3 in amino acids: CASSPIVLAGESNEQFF. The CDR3 nucleotides are TGTGCCAGCAGCCCTATTGTACTAGCGGGAGAAAGTAATGAGCAGTTCTTC.